This TCR beta chain stems from a study of identical twins. This clonotype has ten or more counts. TCRdb called the 5' RACE reads again in MiXCR, with one record for every CDR3 protein. The sample includes 120,000 to 150,000 distinct CDR3 sequences, around 3.6% of them seen just once. The CDR3 spans 12 residues. The V gene end was trimmed by 6 bases and the J gene end by 9 bases; junction bases not matched to a gene: 7. Germline V gene sequence: CDR1 SQVTM, CDR2 ANQGSEA. The chain couples TRBV29-1 to TRBJ2-1, with 8 bases aligning to TRBD1. This sequence originates from a man between 18 and 35 years old in good health. The sequenced sample consisted of memory T cells sorted from blood. The CDR3: CSVRQGAREQFF. CDR3 nucleotides: TGCAGCGTGCGTCAGGGGGCGCGTGAGCAGTTCTTC.